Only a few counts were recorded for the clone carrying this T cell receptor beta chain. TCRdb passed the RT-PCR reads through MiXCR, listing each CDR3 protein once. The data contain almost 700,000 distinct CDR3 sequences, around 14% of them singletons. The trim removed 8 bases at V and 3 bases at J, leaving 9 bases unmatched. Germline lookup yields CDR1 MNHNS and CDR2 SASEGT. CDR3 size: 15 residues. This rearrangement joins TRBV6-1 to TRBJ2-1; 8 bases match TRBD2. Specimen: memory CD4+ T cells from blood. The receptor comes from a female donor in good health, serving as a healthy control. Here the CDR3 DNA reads TGTGCCAGCGGTCCTCTAGCGGGTTACTACAATGAGCAGTTCTTC. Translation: CASGPLAGYYNEQFF.